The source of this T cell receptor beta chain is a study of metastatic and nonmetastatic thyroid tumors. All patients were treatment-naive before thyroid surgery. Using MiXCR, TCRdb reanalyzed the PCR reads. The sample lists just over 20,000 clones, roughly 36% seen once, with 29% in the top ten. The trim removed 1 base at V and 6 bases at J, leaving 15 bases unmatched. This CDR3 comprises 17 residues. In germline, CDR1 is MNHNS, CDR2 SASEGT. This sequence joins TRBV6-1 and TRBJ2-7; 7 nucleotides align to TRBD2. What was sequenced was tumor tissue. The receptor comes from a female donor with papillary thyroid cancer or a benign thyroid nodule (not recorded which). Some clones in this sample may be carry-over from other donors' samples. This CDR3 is CASSEGLAADPAGEQYF. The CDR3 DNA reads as TGTGCCAGCAGTGAAGGCCTAGCGGCCGACCCCGCGGGCGAGCAGTACTTC.